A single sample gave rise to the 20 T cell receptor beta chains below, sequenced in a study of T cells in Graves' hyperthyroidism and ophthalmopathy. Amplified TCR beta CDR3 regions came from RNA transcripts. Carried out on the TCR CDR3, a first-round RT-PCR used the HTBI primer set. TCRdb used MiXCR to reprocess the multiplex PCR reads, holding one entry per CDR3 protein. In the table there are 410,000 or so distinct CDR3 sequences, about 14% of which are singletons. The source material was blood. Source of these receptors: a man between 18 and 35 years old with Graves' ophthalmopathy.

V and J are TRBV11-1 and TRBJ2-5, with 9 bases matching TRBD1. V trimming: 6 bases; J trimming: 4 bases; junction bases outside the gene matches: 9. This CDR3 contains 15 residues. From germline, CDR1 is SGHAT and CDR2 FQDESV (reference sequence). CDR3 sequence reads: CASREPGTGLETQYF. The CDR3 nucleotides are TGTGCCAGCAGAGAACCCGGGACAGGGTTAGAGACCCAGTACTTC.

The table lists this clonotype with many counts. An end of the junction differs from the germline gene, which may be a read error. DNA for the CDR3: TGCAATGCTAGAGACGTAGCAGGGTTATGGAACGAGCAGTACTTC. Amino acids: CNARDVAGLWNEQYF. This chain joins TRBV20-1 and TRBJ2-7; tentatively, D is TRBD1 (5 bases). The CDR3 spans 15 residues. Germline loops: CDR1 DFQATT, CDR2 SNEGSKA (reference sequence).

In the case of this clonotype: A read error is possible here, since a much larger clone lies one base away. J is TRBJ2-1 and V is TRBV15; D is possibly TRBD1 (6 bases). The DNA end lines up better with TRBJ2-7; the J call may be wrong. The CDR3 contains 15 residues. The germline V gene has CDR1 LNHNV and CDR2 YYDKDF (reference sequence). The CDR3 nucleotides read TGTGCCACCAGCAGAGATACAAACAGGGACAATGAGCAGTACTTC. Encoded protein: CATSRDTNRDNEQYF.

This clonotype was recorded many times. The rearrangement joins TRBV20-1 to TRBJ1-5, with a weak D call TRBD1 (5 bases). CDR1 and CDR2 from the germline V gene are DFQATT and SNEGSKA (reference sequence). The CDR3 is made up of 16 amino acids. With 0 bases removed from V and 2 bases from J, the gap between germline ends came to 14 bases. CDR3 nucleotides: TGCAGTGCTAGAGAGGCCCCCGGGGCTGGCAATCAGCCCCAGCATTTT. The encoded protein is CSAREAPGAGNQPQHF.

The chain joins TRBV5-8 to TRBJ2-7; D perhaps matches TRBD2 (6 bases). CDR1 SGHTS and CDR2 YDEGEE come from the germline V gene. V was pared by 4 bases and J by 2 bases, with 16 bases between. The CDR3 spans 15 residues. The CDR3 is CASSHRRVLAYEQYF. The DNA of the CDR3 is TGTGCCAGCAGCCACAGGAGGGTCCTTGCCTACGAGCAGTACTTC.

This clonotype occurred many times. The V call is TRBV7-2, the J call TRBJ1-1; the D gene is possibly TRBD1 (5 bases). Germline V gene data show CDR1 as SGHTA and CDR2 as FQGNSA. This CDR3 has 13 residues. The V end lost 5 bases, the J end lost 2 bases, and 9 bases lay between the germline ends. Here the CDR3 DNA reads TGTGCCAGCAGCCGGACATCAAACACTGAAGCTTTCTTT. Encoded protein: CASSRTSNTEAFF.

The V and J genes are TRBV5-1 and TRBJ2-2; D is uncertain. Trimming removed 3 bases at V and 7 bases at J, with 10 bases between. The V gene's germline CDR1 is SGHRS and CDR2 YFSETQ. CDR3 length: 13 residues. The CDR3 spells CASSWWESGELFF. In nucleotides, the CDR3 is TGCGCCAGCAGCTGGTGGGAAAGCGGGGAGCTGTTTTTT.

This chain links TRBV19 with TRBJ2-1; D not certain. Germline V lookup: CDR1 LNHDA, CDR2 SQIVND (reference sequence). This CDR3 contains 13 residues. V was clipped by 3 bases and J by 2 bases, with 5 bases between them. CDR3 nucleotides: TGTGCCAGTAGTATTATCGCCTACAATGAGCAGTTCTTC. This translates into CASSIIAYNEQFF.

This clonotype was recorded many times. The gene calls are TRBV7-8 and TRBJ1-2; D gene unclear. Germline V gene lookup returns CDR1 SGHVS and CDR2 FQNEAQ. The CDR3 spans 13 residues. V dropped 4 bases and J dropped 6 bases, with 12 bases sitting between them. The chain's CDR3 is CASSSGWADGYTF. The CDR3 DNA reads TGTGCCAGCAGCTCTGGGTGGGCTGATGGCTACACCTTC.

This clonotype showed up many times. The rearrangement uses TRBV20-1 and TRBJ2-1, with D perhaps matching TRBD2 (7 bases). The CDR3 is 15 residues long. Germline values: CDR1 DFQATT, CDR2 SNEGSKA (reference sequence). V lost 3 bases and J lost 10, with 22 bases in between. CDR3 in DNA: TGCAGTGCTAGCCCCCTCAAGAGGGGGGGTTTGGAGCAGTTCTTC. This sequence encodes CSASPLKRGGLEQFF.

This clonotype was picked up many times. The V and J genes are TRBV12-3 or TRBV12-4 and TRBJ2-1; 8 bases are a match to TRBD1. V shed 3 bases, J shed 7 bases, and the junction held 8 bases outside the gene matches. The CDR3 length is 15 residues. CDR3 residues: CASSLRTGGLNEQFF. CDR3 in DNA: TGTGCCAGCAGTTTGAGAACAGGGGGACTTAATGAGCAGTTCTTC.

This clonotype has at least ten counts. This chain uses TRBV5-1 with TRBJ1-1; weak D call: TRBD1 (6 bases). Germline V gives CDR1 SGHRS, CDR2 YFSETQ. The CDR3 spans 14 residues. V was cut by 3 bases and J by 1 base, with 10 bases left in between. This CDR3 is CASSSPGQNTEAFF. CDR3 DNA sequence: TGCGCCAGCAGCTCCCCGGGACAGAACACTGAAGCTTTCTTT. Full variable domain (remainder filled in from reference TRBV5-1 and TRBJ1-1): KAGVTQTPRYLIKTRGQQVTLSCSPISGHRSVSWYQQTPGQGLQFLFEYFSETQRNKGNFPGRFSGRQFSNSRSEMNVSTLELGDSALYLCASSSPGQNTEAFFGQGTRLTVV.

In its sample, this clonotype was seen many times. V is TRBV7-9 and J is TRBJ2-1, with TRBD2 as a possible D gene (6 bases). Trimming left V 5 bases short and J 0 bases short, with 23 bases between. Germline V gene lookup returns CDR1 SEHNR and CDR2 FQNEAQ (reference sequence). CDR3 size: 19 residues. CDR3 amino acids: CASSLSPEGLESSYNEQFF. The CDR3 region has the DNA TGTGCCAGCAGCCTCAGCCCGGAGGGCCTAGAGAGCTCCTACAATGAGCAGTTCTTC.

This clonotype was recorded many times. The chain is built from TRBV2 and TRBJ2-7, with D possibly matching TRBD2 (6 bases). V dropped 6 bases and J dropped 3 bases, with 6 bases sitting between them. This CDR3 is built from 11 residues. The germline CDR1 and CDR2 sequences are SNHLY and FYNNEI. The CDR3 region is CASSGGYEQYF. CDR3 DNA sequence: TGTGCCAGCAGCGGGGGCTACGAGCAGTACTTC.

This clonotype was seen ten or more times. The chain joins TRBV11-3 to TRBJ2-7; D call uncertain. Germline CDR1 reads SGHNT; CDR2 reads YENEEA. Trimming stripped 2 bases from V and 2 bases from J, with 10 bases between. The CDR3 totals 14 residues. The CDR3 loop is CASSLPQETYEQYF. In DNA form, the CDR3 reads TGTGCCAGCAGCTTACCCCAGGAGACCTACGAGCAGTACTTC. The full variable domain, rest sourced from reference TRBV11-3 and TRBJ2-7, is EAGVVQSPRYKIIEKKQPVAFWCNPISGHNTLYWYLQNLGQGPELLIRYENEEAVDDSQLPKDRFSAERLKGVDSTLKIQPAELGDSAVYLCASSLPQETYEQYFGPGTRLTVT.

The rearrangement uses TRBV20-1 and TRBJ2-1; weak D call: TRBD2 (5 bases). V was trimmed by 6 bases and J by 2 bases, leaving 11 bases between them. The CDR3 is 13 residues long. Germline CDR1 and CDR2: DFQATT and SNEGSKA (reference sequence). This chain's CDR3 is CSALLGTYNEQFF. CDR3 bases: TGCAGTGCCCTACTAGGGACCTACAATGAGCAGTTCTTC.

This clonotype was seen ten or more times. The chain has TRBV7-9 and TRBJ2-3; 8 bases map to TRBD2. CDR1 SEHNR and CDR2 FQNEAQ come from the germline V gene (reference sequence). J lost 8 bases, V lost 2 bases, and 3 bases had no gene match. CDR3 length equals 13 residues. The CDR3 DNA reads TGTGCCAGCAGCTTAAGCGCGGGAGGTACGCAGTATTTT. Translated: CASSLSAGGTQYF.

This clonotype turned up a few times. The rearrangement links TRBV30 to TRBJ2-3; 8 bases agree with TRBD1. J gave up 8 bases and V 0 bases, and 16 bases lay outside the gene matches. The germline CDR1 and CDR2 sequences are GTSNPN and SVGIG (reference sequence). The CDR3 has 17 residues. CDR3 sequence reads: CAWSVPDRDRHLGTQYF. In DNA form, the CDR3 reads TGTGCCTGGAGTGTCCCGGACAGGGACCGGCATCTCGGTACGCAGTATTTT.

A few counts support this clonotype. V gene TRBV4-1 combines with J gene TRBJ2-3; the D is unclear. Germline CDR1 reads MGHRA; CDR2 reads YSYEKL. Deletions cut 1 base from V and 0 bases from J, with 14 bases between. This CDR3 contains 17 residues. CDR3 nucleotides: TGCGCCAGCAGCCAAGTAGGCCGCCGGACGAGCACAGATACGCAGTATTTT. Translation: CASSQVGRRTSTDTQYF.

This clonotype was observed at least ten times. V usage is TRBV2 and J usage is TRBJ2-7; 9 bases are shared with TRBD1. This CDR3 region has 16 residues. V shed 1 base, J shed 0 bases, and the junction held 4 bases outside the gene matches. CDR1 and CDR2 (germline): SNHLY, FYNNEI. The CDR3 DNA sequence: TGTGCCAGCAGTGAAGGGGGACAGGGATTCTCCTACGAGCAGTACTTC. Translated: CASSEGGQGFSYEQYF.